What follows are 19 T cell receptor beta chains derived from one specimen sequenced in a study of spatial heterogeneity in lung cancer. Study results and caveats: For expanded intratumoral alpha and beta TCRs, counts tracked tumor mutation counts.

TCRdb processed the 5' RACE reads anew with MiXCR; each CDR3 protein has one entry. The table has around 13,000 distinct CDR3 sequences, under 4% seen once. For these TCRs, the target antigens are not known. The time point denotes: sample taken at primary tumor resection. Source: lung tumor tissue, taken at surgery. The receptors were gathered from a male donor with early-stage non-small cell lung cancer.

In this sample, this clonotype turned up a few times. CDR3 region: CASSWRSGGTQETQYF. CDR3 nucleotide sequence: TGTGCCAGCAGTTGGAGGAGCGGGGGGACCCAAGAGACCCAGTACTTC. The chain carries TRBV7-6 and TRBJ2-5, with TRBD2 identical over 9 bases. Germline loops: CDR1 SGHVS, CDR2 FNYEAQ. The ends lost 6 bases at V and 1 base at J; junction bases unmatched: 9. The CDR3 is 16 residues long.

By share, this clonotype ranks as medium-sized. The chain carries TRBV20-1 and TRBJ1-2, with TRBD1 matching 11 bases. The length of the CDR3 is 13 residues. Germline trimming cut 3 bases from V and 6 bases from J; bases unmatched to any gene: 3. The germline CDR1 and CDR2 sequences are DFQATT and SNEGSKA (reference sequence). CDR3: CSARWDRGNGYTF. In nucleotides, the CDR3 is TGCAGTGCTAGGTGGGACAGGGGGAATGGCTACACCTTC.

This clonotype showed up many times. The chain has TRBV20-1 and TRBJ1-3; unclear D gene. Per the germline V gene, CDR1 is DFQATT and CDR2 is SNEGSKA (reference sequence). The CDR3 sequence is 14 residues long. V was clipped by 3 bases and J by 0 bases, with 9 bases between them. CDR3 sequence: CSAREPSSGNTIYF. CDR3 bases: TGCAGTGCTAGGGAGCCTAGCTCTGGAAACACCATATATTTT.

This clonotype was observed at least ten times. This CDR3 is CSARGTVRVPGYTF. The CDR3 DNA sequence: TGCAGTGCTAGAGGGACAGTCCGGGTCCCTGGCTACACCTTC. V is TRBV20-1 and J is TRBJ1-2; tentative D call: TRBD1 (6 bases). From germline, CDR1 is DFQATT and CDR2 SNEGSKA (reference sequence). The CDR3 runs 14 residues. Trimming left V 1 base short and J 7 bases short, with 16 bases between.

Many counts were recorded for this clonotype. The chain has TRBV7-2 and TRBJ2-2; either TRBD1 or TRBD2 may supply D (5 bases each). V lost 1 base and J 2 bases, leaving 11 bases between the germline ends. CDR1 and CDR2 (germline): SGHTA, FQGNSA. The CDR3 has 16 residues. The CDR3 loop is CASSLVVWDNTGELFF. CDR3 nucleotide sequence: TGTGCCAGCAGCTTAGTGGTCTGGGACAACACCGGGGAGCTGTTTTTT. Combining the CDR3 with reference TRBV7-2 and TRBJ2-2 gives the whole variable domain GAGVSQSPSNKVTEKGKDVELRCDPISGHTALYWYRQSLGQGLEFLIYFQGNSAPDKSGLPSDRFSAERTGGSVSTLTIQRTQQEDSAVYLCASSLVVWDNTGELFFGEGSRLTVL.

This clonotype was counted at least ten times. The chain combines TRBV4-1 with TRBJ2-1; D gene uncertain. V was shortened by 0 bases and J by 5 bases, with 8 bases between the two germline ends. Germline-derived CDR1 and CDR2 are MGHRA and YSYEKL. CDR3 size: 14 residues. The CDR3 nucleotides read TGCGCCAGCAGCCAAGATTTGGGCAACAATGAGCAGTTCTTC. Translation: CASSQDLGNNEQFF.

This clonotype appeared a few times. CDR3 region: CASSPRTASGANVLTF. CDR3 DNA sequence: TGTGCCAGCAGCCCTAGGACAGCCTCTGGGGCCAACGTCCTGACTTTC. The rearrangement uses TRBV6-1 and TRBJ2-6; D perhaps matches TRBD1 (6 bases). Germline loops: CDR1 MNHNS, CDR2 SASEGT. V was cut by 6 bases and J by 0 bases, with 12 bases left in between. This CDR3 has 16 residues.

This clonotype was seen at least ten times. V is TRBV7-9 and J is TRBJ2-5; TRBD1 matches 8 bases. The length of the CDR3 is 15 residues. CDR1 and CDR2 from the germline V gene are SEHNR and FQNEAQ (reference sequence). The junction had 7 bases not matched to a gene; V was cut back by 5 bases and J by 2 bases. The CDR3 loop is CASSEPTGAQETQYF. The DNA of the CDR3 is TGTGCCAGCAGCGAACCGACAGGGGCACAAGAGACCCAGTACTTC.

This clonotype was picked up many times. The J gene is TRBJ2-3, the V gene TRBV20-1; D tentatively reads TRBD1 or TRBD2 (5 bases each). Per the germline V gene, CDR1 is DFQATT and CDR2 is SNEGSKA (reference sequence). The germline V and J ends were trimmed by 6 bases and 4 bases, with 11 bases remaining between them. This CDR3 spans 12 amino acids. This chain's CDR3 is CSAPGRADTQYF. In nucleotides, the CDR3 is TGCAGTGCACCAGGGCGGGCAGATACGCAGTATTTT.

This clonotype came up a few times. The J gene is TRBJ2-3, the V gene TRBV6-1; 12 nucleotides align to TRBD2. Germline CDR1 MNHNS, CDR2 SASEGT. The CDR3 is 16 residues long. The V and J ends lost 2 bases and 5 bases, in that order; junction bases with no gene match: 5. The CDR3 DNA is TGTGCCAGCAGTGAACTCGGACTAGCGGGACGAGATACGCAGTATTTT. Translating gives CASSELGLAGRDTQYF.

There are many counts of this clonotype. V and J are TRBV7-8 and TRBJ2-3; 14 nucleotides agree with TRBD2. V gave up 3 bases and J gave up 3 bases; unmatched junction bases: 2. This CDR3 comprises 16 residues. Germline values: CDR1 SGHVS, CDR2 FQNEAQ. The CDR3 nucleotides read TGTGCCAGCAGCTTCTGGACTAGCGGGGGGACAGATACGCAGTATTTT. Its translation: CASSFWTSGGTDTQYF.

This clonotype ranks as medium-sized. The V gene is TRBV7-8, the J gene TRBJ2-5, with a tentative D call TRBD2 (6 bases). Trimming removed 5 bases from V and 4 bases from J, with 17 bases in between. In germline, CDR1 is SGHVS, CDR2 FQNEAQ. CDR3 length: 15 residues. The CDR3: CASSPGYRDSETQYF. The CDR3 DNA sequence: TGTGCCAGCAGCCCTGGCTACCGGGACTCAGAGACCCAGTACTTC.

In its sample, this clonotype was seen many times. The J gene is TRBJ2-1, the V gene TRBV18, with D tentatively TRBD2 (6 bases). Per the germline V gene, CDR1 is KGHSH and CDR2 is LQKENI. The CDR3 covers 13 residues. The V gene lost 4 bases and the J gene lost 6 bases, with 10 bases spanning the gap. The CDR3 DNA follows: TGTGCCAGCTCACAGTTCGGGGGCAATGAGCAGTTCTTC. This encodes CASSQFGGNEQFF.

This clonotype was recorded at least ten times. This chain connects TRBV10-2 to TRBJ1-1; D gene uncertain. CDR3 size: 14 residues. V lost 4 bases, J lost 0 bases, and 9 bases lay in between. The germline V gene encodes CDR1 WSHSY and CDR2 SAAADI. The CDR3 coding sequence is TGCGCCAGCAGTGTGGGAGATATGAACACTGAAGCTTTCTTT. It encodes CASSVGDMNTEAFF.

This clonotype was counted ten times or more. The J gene is TRBJ1-6, the V gene TRBV20-1, with 8 bases matching TRBD1. V shed 1 base and J 8 bases; nucleotides not matched to a gene: 4. Germline CDR1 DFQATT, CDR2 SNEGSKA (reference sequence). The CDR3 runs to 14 residues. In DNA form, the CDR3 reads TGCAGTGCTAGAGCCGGGACAGGAGATTCACCCCTCCACTTT. It yields the protein CSARAGTGDSPLHF.

This clonotype was counted many times. The chain uses TRBV27 and TRBJ1-6; D may be TRBD1 (6 bases). Trimming took 7 bases from V and 8 from J, leaving 15 bases between them. Germline CDR1 MNHEY, CDR2 SMNVEV (reference sequence). This CDR3 is 14 amino acids long. As DNA, the CDR3 is TGTGCCAGCACCCTCGGGGGGGCGGATTCACCCCTCCACTTT. Translating it yields CASTLGGADSPLHF.

This clonotype appeared many times. This chain uses TRBV20-1 with TRBJ1-1; no definite D call. The germline gives CDR1 DFQATT, CDR2 SNEGSKA (reference sequence). This CDR3 has 13 residues. V gave up 6 bases and J gave up 3 bases, with 14 bases separating them. The CDR3 DNA sequence: TGCAGTGCCTGGGTACGAACGGACACTGAAGCTTTCTTT. Its protein product is CSAWVRTDTEAFF.

In this sample, this clonotype is medium-sized. The gene calls are TRBV19 and TRBJ1-5, with a weak D call TRBD1 (5 bases). Germline V gene data show CDR1 as LNHDA and CDR2 as SQIVND (reference sequence). This CDR3 is 14 amino acids long. The V end was cut by 4 bases, the J end by 6 bases, with 13 bases between. The CDR3 DNA follows: TGTGCCAGTAGTACAGGGAGTGTTTCTCAGCCCCAGCATTTT. It is translated as CASSTGSVSQPQHF.

The rearrangement links TRBV7-3 to TRBJ2-3, with D possibly being TRBD1 (6 bases). V shed 5 bases and J shed 1 base, with 13 bases lying between them. The CDR3 sequence is 15 residues long. CDR1 is SGHTA and CDR2 is FQGTGA in the germline V gene. The CDR3 protein is CASSPWAGGTDTQYF. The CDR3 nucleotides read TGTGCCAGCAGCCCCTGGGCAGGGGGCACAGATACGCAGTATTTT.